Listed here is a single TCR beta chain. Its specificity is not known. Template material for amplifying TCR beta CDR3 regions consisted of RNA transcripts. First-round RT-PCR of the TCR CDR3 relied on the HTBI primer set. In TCRdb, the multiplex PCR reads were re-called with MiXCR into one record per CDR3 protein. The table has around 660,000 distinct CDR3 sequences, about 45% seen once. The entry originates in a study of T cells in Graves' hyperthyroidism and ophthalmopathy. Thyroid ultrasound and orbital computed tomography, with clinical symptoms and serum thyroxine and TRAb, informed diagnoses. V dropped 5 bases and J dropped 2 bases, with 25 bases sitting between them. This CDR3 spans 18 amino acids. CDR1 is MNHNY, CDR2 SVGAGI, per germline (reference sequence). Study conclusions and caveats: Ophthalmopathy got predicted by the model a median about six months before its onset. By a 13 V-J model, ophthalmopathy was set apart from stable hyperthyroidism.

V usage is TRBV6-6 and J usage is TRBJ2-7; TRBD2 is a possible D gene (6 bases). The sequencing sample was made of peripheral blood or thyroid tissue (not recorded which). The receptor's source is an adult man with Graves' disease, either hyperthyroidism or ophthalmopathy (not recorded which). DNA of the CDR3: TGTGCCAGCAGTGGGGGGACGGTGAACACTGACCTCACCTACGAGCAGTACTTC. Its translation is CASSGGTVNTDLTYEQYF.